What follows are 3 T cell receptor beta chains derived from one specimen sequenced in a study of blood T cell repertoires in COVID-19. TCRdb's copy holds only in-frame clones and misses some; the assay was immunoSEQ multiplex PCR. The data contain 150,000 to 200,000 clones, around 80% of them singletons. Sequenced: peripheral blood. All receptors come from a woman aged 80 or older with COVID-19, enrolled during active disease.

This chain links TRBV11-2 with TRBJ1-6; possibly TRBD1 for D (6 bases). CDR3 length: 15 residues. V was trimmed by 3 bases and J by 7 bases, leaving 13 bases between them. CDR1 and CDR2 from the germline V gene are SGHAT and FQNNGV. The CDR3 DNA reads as TGTGCCAGCAGCTTTTCGGGACACGCGAATTCACCCCTCCACTTT. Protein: CASSFSGHANSPLHF.

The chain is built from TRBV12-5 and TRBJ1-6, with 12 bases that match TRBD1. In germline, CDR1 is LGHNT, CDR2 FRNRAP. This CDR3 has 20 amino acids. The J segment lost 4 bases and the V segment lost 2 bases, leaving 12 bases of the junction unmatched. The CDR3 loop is CASGLTSGTGGATYNSPLHF. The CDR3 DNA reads TGTGCTAGTGGTTTGACCTCCGGGACAGGGGGCGCGACTTATAATTCACCCCTCCACTTT. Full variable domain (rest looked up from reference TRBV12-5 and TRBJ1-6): DARVTQTPRHKVTEMGQEVTMRCQPILGHNTVFWYRQTMMQGLELLAYFRNRAPLDDSGMPKDRFSAEMPDATLATLKIQPSEPRDSAVYFCASGLTSGTGGATYNSPLHFGNGTRLTVT.

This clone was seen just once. As DNA, the CDR3 is TGTGCCAGCAGTGATTTCTGGCTAGCGGGAGTTGATACGCAGTATTTT. This sequence encodes CASSDFWLAGVDTQYF. The chain carries TRBV2 and TRBJ2-3; 10 bases line up with TRBD2. This CDR3 has 16 amino acids. In germline, CDR1 is SNHLY, CDR2 FYNNEI. V was pared by 3 bases and J by 6 bases, with 9 bases of the junction left unmatched.